This T cell receptor (beta chain) is drawn from a study of blood T cell repertoires in COVID-19. Study in general: COVID-19 samples from acute and convalescent phases originated in the United States, Italy and Spain. Sources were T cells, B-cell-depleted T cells, or PBMCs; the material itself was cDNA or gDNA.

CDR3 length: 13 amino acids. Looked up from germline, CDR1 is MNHEY and CDR2 is SVGAGI. The V gene end was trimmed by 8 bases and the J gene end by 7 bases; junction bases not matched to a gene: 10. Per the original data handling: Using reference gene primer amplification, nucleated cell counts were estimated. Sequencing used immunoSEQ multiplex PCR; TCRdb keeps in-frame clones, though not all of them. V and J calls and clone size are as listed in that table; D and trimming were resolved from the DNA. The table includes tens of thousands of clones, approximately 87% detected once. The chain combines TRBV6-5 with TRBJ2-7; TRBD2 matches at 8 bases. The sequenced sample consisted of peripheral blood. The TCR comes from a woman in her sixties with acute or convalescent COVID-19. The CDR3 spells CASGSGASGEQYV. CDR3 sequence (DNA): TGTGCCAGCGGTTCGGGGGCTAGCGGGGAGCAGTACGTC.